A selection of T cell receptor beta chains follows, all from one sample in a study of blood T cell repertoires in COVID-19. Using immunoSEQ multiplex PCR, the repertoire was profiled, and TCRdb retains in-frame clones only, with some absent. The sample lists some 94,000 clones; around nine tenths were seen once. Material: peripheral blood. These receptors were collected from a woman between 55 and 75 years old with COVID-19, enrolled during active disease. CDR3s include the opening cysteine and the closing phenylalanine or tryptophan. A D gene is named only where the DNA matches it firmly. The size entry is marked missing in some rows and otherwise reads once, few, many or a size class.

clone_size j_call d_call v_call cdr3_aa cdr3_nt
NA TRBJ1-6 NA TRBV10-3 CAISENRDGSPLHF TGTGCCATCAGTGAAAACAGGGACGGTTCACCCCTCCACTTT
NA TRBJ2-5 NA TRBV4-2 CASSQGGGQTQYF TGTGCCAGCAGCCAAGGGGGGGGGCAGACCCAGTACTTC
NA TRBJ1-1 NA TRBV6-2/TRBV6-3 CASNYPQGNTEAFF TGTGCCAGCAATTACCCCCAGGGGAACACTGAAGCTTTCTTT
NA TRBJ2-7 NA TRBV7-3 CASSSLPGLEQYF TGTGCCAGCAGCTCGCTCCCAGGACTCGAGCAGTACTTC
NA TRBJ2-3 NA TRBV11-2 CASSLGRGTDTQYF TGTGCCAGCAGCTTAGGAAGGGGGACGGATACGCAGTATTTT
NA TRBJ2-5 NA TRBV24-1 CATSAGETQYF TGTGCCACCAGTGCGGGGGAGACCCAGTACTTC
NA TRBJ1-6 NA TRBV6-5 CASSRDKWNSPLHF TGTGCCAGCAGTCGGGACAAGTGGAATTCACCCCTCCACTTT
NA TRBJ2-1 TRBD1 TRBV29-1 CSAGQGSRGEQFF TGCAGCGCCGGACAGGGTTCTCGTGGTGAGCAGTTCTTC
NA TRBJ1-2 NA TRBV12-3/TRBV12-4 CASSLARVGYTF TGTGCCAGCAGCCTCGCCCGCGTAGGCTACACCTTC
NA TRBJ2-3 NA TRBV19 CASSIQASSTDTQYF TGTGCCAGTAGTATACAGGCTAGCTCCACAGATACGCAGTATTTT
NA TRBJ2-7 NA TRBV11-2 CASSLLEGHRYEQYF TGTGCCAGCAGCCTTCTCGAGGGACATAGATACGAGCAGTACTTC
few TRBJ1-2 NA TRBV25-1 CASSELGGAVPYGYTF TGTGCCAGCAGTGAATTGGGAGGGGCCGTACCCTATGGCTACACCTTC
once TRBJ2-2 NA TRBV14 CASSQAPGAGELFF TGTGCCAGCAGCCAGGCCCCGGGGGCCGGGGAGCTGTTTTTT
NA TRBJ2-7 TRBD2 TRBV9 CASSAGLAGGPSYEQYF TGTGCCAGCAGCGCGGGACTAGCGGGGGGGCCCAGCTACGAGCAGTACTTC
NA TRBJ1-2 TRBD1 TRBV3-1/TRBV3-2 CASTNNRGDGYTF TGTGCCAGCACCAACAACAGGGGTGATGGCTACACCTTC
NA TRBJ1-3 NA TRBV4-1 CASSQDGYLGILGNTIYF TGCGCCAGCAGCCAAGATGGTTATCTGGGCATCTTGGGAAACACCATATATTTT
NA TRBJ1-6 TRBD1 TRBV2 CAIKQGPNSPLHF TGTGCCATCAAACAGGGGCCTAATTCACCCCTCCACTTT
NA TRBJ2-7 NA TRBV5-1 CASSFGHRDSDSYEQYF TGCGCCAGCAGCTTTGGGCACCGGGACTCAGACTCCTACGAGCAGTACTTC
NA TRBJ1-4 NA TRBV6-5 CASSRQTTNEKLFF TGTGCCAGCAGTCGACAGACAACTAATGAAAAACTGTTTTTT
few TRBJ1-5 TRBD1 TRBV5-1 CASSLGTGANQPQHF TGCGCCAGCAGCTTGGGGACAGGGGCTAATCAGCCCCAGCATTTT
NA TRBJ2-1 TRBD1 TRBV9 CASSPPGTGSWNEQFF TGTGCCAGCAGCCCCCCCGGGACAGGGAGTTGGAATGAGCAGTTCTTC
NA TRBJ2-3 TRBD2 TRBV29-1 CSVTGTSGDFTDTQYF TGCAGCGTAACCGGGACTAGCGGGGACTTCACAGATACGCAGTATTTT
NA TRBJ2-1 TRBD2 TRBV5-1 CASSFSPGGDNEQFF TGCGCCAGCAGCTTTTCCCCGGGGGGAGACAATGAGCAGTTCTTC
NA TRBJ2-7 TRBD1 TRBV7-9 CASSRGQDPYEQYF TGTGCCAGCAGCCGCGGACAGGACCCCTACGAGCAGTACTTC
NA TRBJ1-3 NA TRBV30 CALGDSGNTIYF TGTGCCTTAGGGGACTCTGGAAACACCATATATTTT
NA TRBJ1-3 TRBD1 TRBV4-1 CASSPRQGPHSGNTIYF TGCGCCAGCAGCCCTCGACAGGGGCCCCACTCTGGAAACACCATATATTTT
NA TRBJ2-3 TRBD2 TRBV7-6 CASSLRLASTDTQYF TGTGCCAGCAGCCTGAGACTAGCCAGCACAGATACGCAGTATTTT
NA TRBJ1-4 NA TRBV6-5 CASSPVRRNEKLFF TGTGCCAGCAGTCCGGTAAGGCGGAATGAAAAACTGTTTTTT
NA TRBJ2-3 NA TRBV7-9 CASRVGSTDTQYF TGTGCCAGCAGGGTGGGCAGCACAGATACGCAGTATTTT
NA TRBJ1-1 NA TRBV15 CATSRDWDILVEAFF TGTGCCACCAGCAGAGATTGGGACATCCTGGTGGAAGCTTTCTTT
NA TRBJ2-7 TRBD2 TRBV2 CASSPSGGLPYEQYF TGTGCCAGCAGCCCTAGCGGGGGGCTCCCCTACGAGCAGTACTTC
NA TRBJ1-6 NA TRBV7-2 CASSGTRANSPLHF TGTGCCAGCAGCGGGACTCGGGCGAATTCACCCCTCCACTTT
NA TRBJ2-2 NA TRBV7-9 CASSLALFSGELFF TGTGCCAGCAGCTTAGCGTTGTTCTCCGGGGAGCTGTTTTTT
once TRBJ2-3 NA TRBV5-1 CASSTSSGTDTQYF TGCGCCAGCAGCACCTCTAGCGGCACAGATACGCAGTATTTT
NA TRBJ2-1 NA TRBV2 CASRRTTTGYNEQFF TGTGCCAGCAGACGGACGACGACAGGATACAATGAGCAGTTCTTC
NA TRBJ1-2 TRBD1 TRBV28 CASSPGQGGGYTF TGTGCCAGCAGTCCCGGACAGGGCGGTGGCTACACCTTC
NA TRBJ2-7 TRBD1 TRBV4-3 CASSQSRTGIGQQYF TGCGCCAGCAGCCAAAGCCGGACAGGGATTGGCCAGCAGTACTTC
NA TRBJ2-3 NA TRBV12-3/TRBV12-4 CASIGGAADTQYF TGTGCCAGCATAGGGGGGGCCGCAGATACGCAGTATTTT
NA TRBJ2-7 TRBD2 TRBV11-1 CASSLSLAGYEQYF TGTGCCAGCAGCTTAAGTCTAGCGGGGTACGAGCAGTACTTC
once TRBJ2-5 TRBD1 TRBV19 CASSPLTGERETQYF TGTGCCAGTAGTCCCCTAACAGGGGAGCGCGAGACCCAGTACTTC
few TRBJ1-1 NA TRBV6-2/TRBV6-3 CASSYRRRTEAFF TGTGCCAGCAGTTACCGGAGGAGGACTGAAGCTTTCTTT
NA TRBJ1-1 NA TRBV6-5 CASVKQGNTEAFF TGTGCCAGCGTAAAACAGGGGAACACTGAAGCTTTCTTT
NA TRBJ2-1 TRBD2 TRBV3-1/TRBV3-2 CASSWIAGNGGYNEQFF TGTGCCAGCTCCTGGATAGCGGGGAACGGAGGGTACAATGAGCAGTTCTTC
NA TRBJ1-1 TRBD1 TRBV4-2 CASSYRQGVRTEAFF TGTGCCAGCAGCTACCGACAGGGCGTAAGGACTGAAGCTTTCTTT
once TRBJ2-3 TRBD2 TRBV7-8 CASARTSGTDTQYF TGTGCCAGCGCCAGGACTAGCGGTACAGATACGCAGTATTTT
NA TRBJ1-4 NA TRBV27 CASTVVGTGIGDNEKLFF TGTGCCAGCACCGTTGTGGGTACAGGGATAGGGGATAATGAAAAACTGTTTTTT
once TRBJ1-2 TRBD1 TRBV28 CASSSLPDRGHGYTF TGTGCCAGCAGTTCCCTACCCGACAGGGGGCACGGCTACACCTTC
NA TRBJ2-5 TRBD2 TRBV5-1 CASSSVASGGLETQYF TGCGCCAGCAGCTCGGTGGCTAGCGGGGGACTGGAGACCCAGTACTTC
NA TRBJ1-2 TRBD1 TRBV2 CASSPRTGPFSGYTF TGTGCCAGCAGTCCTAGGACAGGGCCTTTTTCTGGCTACACCTTC